This entry is about one T cell receptor beta chain. Antigen unknown. These data are taken from a study of T-cell memory formation after mild COVID-19. The CDR3 spans 17 residues. V trimming: 7 bases; J trimming: 4 bases; junction bases outside the gene matches: 15. Each CDR3 protein is one row after TCRdb ran MiXCR on the 5' RACE reads. The sample consists of about 420,000 distinct CDR3 sequences, about 25% of them appearing once. Findings and caveats of the study: A subset of responding clones appeared in pre-infection memory, suggesting cross-reactive memory joined.

The rearrangement uses TRBV12-3 or TRBV12-4 and TRBJ2-1; 8 positions agree with TRBD2. The sample comprised PBMCs or a T cell subset sorted from them (not recorded which). This clonotype was obtained from an adult woman who had mild COVID-19 (a few samples of this study predate the infection). Cell type and time point are not known. CDR3 bases: TGTGCCAGCAACCCGCTGGGCGGGAGGCAGGATTACAATGAGCAGTTCTTC. Translated: CASNPLGGRQDYNEQFF.